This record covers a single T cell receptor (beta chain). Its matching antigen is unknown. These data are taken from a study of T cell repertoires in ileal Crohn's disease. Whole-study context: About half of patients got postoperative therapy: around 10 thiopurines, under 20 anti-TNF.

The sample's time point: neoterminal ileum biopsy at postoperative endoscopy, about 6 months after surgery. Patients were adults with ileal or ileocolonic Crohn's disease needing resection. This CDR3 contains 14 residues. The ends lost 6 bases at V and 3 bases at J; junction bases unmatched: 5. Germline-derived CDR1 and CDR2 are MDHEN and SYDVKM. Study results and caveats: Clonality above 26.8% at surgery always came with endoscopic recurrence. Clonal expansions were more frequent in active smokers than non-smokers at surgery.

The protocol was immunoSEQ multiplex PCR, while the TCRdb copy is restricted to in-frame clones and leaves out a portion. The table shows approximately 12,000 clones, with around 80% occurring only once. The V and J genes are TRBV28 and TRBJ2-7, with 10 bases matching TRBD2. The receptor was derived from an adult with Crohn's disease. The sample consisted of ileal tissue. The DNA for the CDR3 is TGTGCCAGCAGGTCTAGCGGGAGTGTCTACGAGCAGTACTTC. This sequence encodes CASRSSGSVYEQYF.